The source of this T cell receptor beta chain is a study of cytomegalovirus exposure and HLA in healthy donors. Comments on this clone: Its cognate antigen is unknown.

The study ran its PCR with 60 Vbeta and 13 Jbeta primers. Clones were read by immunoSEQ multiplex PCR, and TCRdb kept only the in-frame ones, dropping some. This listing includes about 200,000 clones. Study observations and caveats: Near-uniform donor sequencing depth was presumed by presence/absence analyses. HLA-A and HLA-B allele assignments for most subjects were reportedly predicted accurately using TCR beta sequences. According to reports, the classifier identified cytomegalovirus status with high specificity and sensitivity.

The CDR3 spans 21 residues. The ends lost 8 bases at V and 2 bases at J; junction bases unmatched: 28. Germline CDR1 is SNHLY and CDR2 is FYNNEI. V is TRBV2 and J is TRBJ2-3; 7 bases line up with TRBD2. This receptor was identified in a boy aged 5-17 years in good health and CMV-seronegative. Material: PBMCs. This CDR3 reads CASGLLASTWGRGDNTDTQYF. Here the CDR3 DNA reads TGTGCCAGCGGCCTACTCGCTTCAACCTGGGGCCGGGGGGATAACACAGATACGCAGTATTTT.